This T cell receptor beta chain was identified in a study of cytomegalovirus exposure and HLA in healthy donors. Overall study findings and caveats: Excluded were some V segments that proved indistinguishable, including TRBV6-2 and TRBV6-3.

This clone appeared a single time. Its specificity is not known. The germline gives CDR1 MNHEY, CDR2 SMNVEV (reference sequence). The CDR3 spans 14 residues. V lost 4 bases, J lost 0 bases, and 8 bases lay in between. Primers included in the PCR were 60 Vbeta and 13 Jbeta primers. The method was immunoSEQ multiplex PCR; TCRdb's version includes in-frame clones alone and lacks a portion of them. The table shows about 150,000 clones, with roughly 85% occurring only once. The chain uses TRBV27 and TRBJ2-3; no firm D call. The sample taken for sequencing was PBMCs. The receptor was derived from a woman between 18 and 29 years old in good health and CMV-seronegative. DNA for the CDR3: TGTGCCAGCAGTTGGTTGCGTAGCACAGATACGCAGTATTTT. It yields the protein CASSWLRSTDTQYF.